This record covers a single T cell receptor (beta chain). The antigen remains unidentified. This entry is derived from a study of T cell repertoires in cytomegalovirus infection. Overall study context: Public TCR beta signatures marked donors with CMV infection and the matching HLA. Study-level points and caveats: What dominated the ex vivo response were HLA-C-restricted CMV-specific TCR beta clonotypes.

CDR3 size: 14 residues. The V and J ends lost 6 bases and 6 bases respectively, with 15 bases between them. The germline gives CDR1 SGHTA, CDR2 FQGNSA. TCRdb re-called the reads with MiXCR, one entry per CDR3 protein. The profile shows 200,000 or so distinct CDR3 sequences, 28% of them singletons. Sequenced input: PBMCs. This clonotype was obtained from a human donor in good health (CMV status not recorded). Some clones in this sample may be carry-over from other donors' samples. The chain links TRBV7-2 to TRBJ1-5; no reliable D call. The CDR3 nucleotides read TGTGCCAGCAGTCCTAATGGAGCGGGTCAGCCCCAGCATTTT. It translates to CASSPNGAGQPQHF.